The 21 T cell receptor beta chains listed next were all sequenced from one sample in a study of CD8 T cells in ankylosing spondylitis. TCRdb used MiXCR to reprocess the 5' RACE reads, holding one entry per CDR3 protein. The sample records approximately 220,000 distinct CDR3 sequences, around a quarter being singletons. The source material was blood, either unsorted or a sorted T cell fraction (not recorded which). Receptor source: a male donor with ankylosing spondylitis or in good health (not recorded which).

The chain combines TRBV28 with TRBJ1-3; no reliable D call. V was pared by 4 bases and J by 0 bases, with 10 bases between. This CDR3 has 15 residues. CDR1 and CDR2 (germline): MDHEN, SYDVKM. CDR3: CASSSPAASGNTIYF. The CDR3 region has the DNA TGTGCCAGCAGTTCCCCAGCGGCCTCTGGAAACACCATATATTTT.

This clonotype was picked up many times. The chain links TRBV6-5 to TRBJ1-3, with a possible D match to TRBD1 (5 bases). The CDR3 is 15 amino acids. The V and J ends lost 2 bases and 3 bases respectively, with 11 bases between them. Per the germline V gene, CDR1 is MNHEY and CDR2 is SVGAGI. The CDR3 region has the DNA TGTGCCAGCAGTTACACTAGGGACGGTGGAAACACCATATATTTT. Translating it yields CASSYTRDGGNTIYF.

The chain employs TRBV20-1 and TRBJ2-7; 14 bases fit TRBD2. CDR1 is DFQATT and CDR2 is SNEGSKA in the germline V gene (reference sequence). V lost 6 bases to trimming and J lost 0 bases; unmatched junction nucleotides: 7. This CDR3 is built from 16 residues. The CDR3: CSALQGTSGSSYEQYF. The CDR3, as DNA: TGCAGTGCCCTACAGGGGACTAGCGGGAGCTCCTACGAGCAGTACTTC.

This clonotype was picked up many times. V is TRBV5-6 and J is TRBJ2-2; D might be TRBD1 or TRBD2, each matching 5 bases. The V end was cut by 0 bases, the J end by 4 bases, with 13 bases between. The CDR3 runs to 16 residues. Germline loops: CDR1 SGHDT, CDR2 YYEEEE. In nucleotides, the CDR3 is TGTGCCAGCAGCTTGGGTGGAACAGGAGGCACCGGGGAGCTGTTTTTT. This encodes CASSLGGTGGTGELFF.

This clonotype has just a few counts. The CDR3 bases are TGCAGCGTGGGGGGTGCGGACGGCTACTATGGCTACACCTTC. Translated, it gives CSVGGADGYYGYTF. This chain uses TRBV29-1 with TRBJ1-2, with D perhaps TRBD1 (5 bases). The CDR3 is made up of 14 amino acids. Germline V gene data show CDR1 as SQVTM and CDR2 as ANQGSEA. The V gene lost 6 bases and the J gene lost 3 bases, with 17 bases spanning the gap.

The chain recombines TRBV20-1 with TRBJ2-1; 12 bases are shared with TRBD2. From germline, CDR1 is DFQATT and CDR2 SNEGSKA (reference sequence). The CDR3 consists of 15 residues. J gave up 8 bases and V 4 bases, and 9 bases lay outside the gene matches. The CDR3, as DNA: TGCAGTGCTACTCGGAGACTAGCGGGAGTCGATGAGCAGTTCTTC. Amino acid sequence: CSATRRLAGVDEQFF.

This clonotype was seen more than once but under ten times. The V and J genes are TRBV29-1 and TRBJ1-6; D perhaps matches TRBD1 (5 bases). Looked up from germline, CDR1 is SQVTM and CDR2 is ANQGSEA. With 7 bases removed from V and 7 bases from J, the gap between germline ends came to 14 bases. This CDR3 region has 13 residues. Here the CDR3 reads CSAGTDANSPLHF. DNA of the CDR3: TGCAGCGCTGGGACGGATGCCAATTCACCCCTCCACTTT.

The chain has TRBV29-1 and TRBJ2-7; TRBD2 matches 10 bases. The CDR3 covers 13 residues. Unmatched junction bases numbered 5, after V lost 7 bases and J lost 2 bases. Germline CDR1 and CDR2: SQVTM and ANQGSEA. This CDR3 is CSASLAGTYEQYF. The CDR3 nucleotides are TGCAGCGCCTCACTAGCGGGGACCTACGAGCAGTACTTC.

This clonotype has a count of ten or more. This chain uses TRBV5-6 with TRBJ2-5; D perhaps matches TRBD2 (6 bases). The germline V and J ends were trimmed by 3 bases and 4 bases, with 10 bases remaining between them. The CDR3 is 13 amino acids. Germline loops: CDR1 SGHDT, CDR2 YYEEEE. The DNA for the CDR3 is TGTGCCAGCAGCTGGAGGGGTAGAGAGACCCAGTACTTC. Translation gives CASSWRGRETQYF.

The genes are TRBV20-1 and TRBJ1-5; 10 bases are shared with TRBD1. The CDR3 is 15 residues long. J lost 3 bases, V lost 6 bases, and 8 bases had no gene match. Looked up from germline, CDR1 is DFQATT and CDR2 is SNEGSKA (reference sequence). CDR3 protein: CSASPGQGVNQPQHF. In nucleotides, the CDR3 is TGCAGTGCCAGTCCCGGACAGGGGGTCAATCAGCCCCAGCATTTT.

This chain joins TRBV20-1 and TRBJ2-1; TRBD2 is a possible D gene (6 bases). The CDR3 has 14 residues. In germline, CDR1 is DFQATT, CDR2 SNEGSKA (reference sequence). Deletions cut 6 bases from V and 3 bases from J, with 15 bases between. The CDR3: CSAPVLAIYNEQFF. The CDR3 DNA reads TGCAGTGCCCCTGTGCTAGCGATCTACAATGAGCAGTTCTTC.

This clonotype was seen a few times. V usage is TRBV5-6 and J usage is TRBJ1-1; D is unclear. Trimming removed 0 bases from V and 5 bases from J, with 11 bases in between. CDR3 length: 14 residues. Looked up from germline, CDR1 is SGHDT and CDR2 is YYEEEE. As DNA, the CDR3 is TGTGCCAGCAGCTTGGCAGGACGGGTGACTGAAGCTTTCTTT. Translating it yields CASSLAGRVTEAFF. The whole variable domain, remainder taken from reference TRBV5-6 and TRBJ1-1, is DAGVTQSPTHLIKTRGQQVTLRCSPKSGHDTVSWYQQALGQGPQFIFQYYEEEERQRGNFPDRFSGHQFPNYSSELNVNALLLGDSALYLCASSLAGRVTEAFFGQGTRLTVV.

This clonotype showed up many times. CDR3 nucleotides: TGTGCCAGCAGCTCCAGGGACAGGGAGGCTGAAGCTTTCTTT. Its protein product is CASSSRDREAEAFF. This chain connects TRBV9 to TRBJ1-1; 9 bases are a match to TRBD1. CDR1 is SGDLS and CDR2 is YYNGEE in the germline V gene. Trimming took 4 bases from V and 6 from J; bases not matched to a gene: 7. CDR3 size: 14 residues.

This clonotype was seen ten or more times. The chain employs TRBV20-1 and TRBJ2-1, with D possibly being TRBD1 (6 bases). This CDR3 is built from 12 residues. From germline, CDR1 is DFQATT and CDR2 SNEGSKA (reference sequence). The V end was cut by 6 bases, the J end by 4 bases, with 10 bases between. Here the CDR3 DNA reads TGCAGTGCCTACAGGGCGTACAATGAGCAGTTCTTC. Amino acids: CSAYRAYNEQFF.

This clonotype was found many times. This chain uses TRBV6-1 with TRBJ2-3; TRBD2 aligns across 14 bases. Germline CDR1 is MNHNS and CDR2 is SASEGT. V dropped 6 bases and J dropped 10; count of bases not matched to a gene: 6. There are 14 residues in the CDR3. CDR3 sequence reads: CASSPGTSGSSQYF. The CDR3 region has the DNA TGTGCCAGCAGCCCCGGGACTAGCGGGAGTTCGCAGTATTTT.

This clonotype was counted ten times or more. This chain connects TRBV7-3 to TRBJ2-1; no reliable D call. The CDR3 is made up of 14 amino acids. Germline assignment: CDR1 SGHTA and CDR2 FQGTGA. Trimming removed 3 bases at V and 3 bases at J, with 9 bases between. In nucleotides, the CDR3 is TGTGCCAGCAGCTTTGCTGGGGACTACAATGAGCAGTTCTTC. It yields the protein CASSFAGDYNEQFF.

The chain links TRBV21-1 to TRBJ1-5. TRBV21-1 is noted as a pseudogene. This CDR3 region has 11 residues. The CDR3 loop is CASSKDEPQHF. CDR3 DNA: TGTGCCAGCAGCAAAGATGAGCCCCAGCATTTT.

In regard to this clonotype: The junction shows a germline mismatch at one end, possibly a read error. The chain recombines TRBV7-2 with TRBJ2-2, with 9 bases aligning to TRBD2. Germline CDR1 is SGHTA and CDR2 is FQGNSA. The length of the CDR3 is 16 residues. In DNA, the CDR3 is TGTGCCAGCAGCCGAACTAGCGGGTCGGGTACCGGGGAGCTGTATTTT. It translates to CASSRTSGSGTGELYF. Combining the CDR3 with reference TRBV7-2 and TRBJ2-2 gives the whole variable domain GAGVSQSPSNKVTEKGKDVELRCDPISGHTALYWYRQSLGQGLEFLIYFQGNSAPDKSGLPSDRFSAERTGGSVSTLTIQRTQQEDSAVYLCASSRTSGSGTGELYFGEGSRLTVL.

At least ten counts were recorded for this clonotype. This chain uses TRBV4-1 with TRBJ2-5, with D unresolved. V was shortened by 0 bases and J by 4 bases, with 6 bases between the two germline ends. CDR3 length: 13 amino acids. Germline CDR1 MGHRA, CDR2 YSYEKL. CDR3 in amino acids: CASSQDPRETQYF. In DNA form, the CDR3 reads TGCGCCAGCAGCCAAGATCCGCGAGAGACCCAGTACTTC.

This clonotype was counted many times. The chain recombines TRBV4-2 with TRBJ2-5, with TRBD2 matching 10 bases. CDR3 length: 18 amino acids. V was pared by 0 bases and J by 2 bases, with 9 bases of the junction left unmatched. Per germline, CDR1 LGHNA and CDR2 YNFKEQ. CDR3 protein: CASSQDPGSGGLQETQYF. In nucleotides, the CDR3 is TGTGCCAGCAGCCAAGATCCGGGTAGCGGGGGGCTTCAAGAGACCCAGTACTTC.

Many counts were recorded for this clonotype. V gene TRBV7-8 combines with J gene TRBJ2-7, with D tentatively TRBD2 (5 bases). This CDR3 is built from 12 residues. CDR1 and CDR2 from the germline V gene are SGHVS and FQNEAQ. The DNA of the CDR3 is TGTGCATCCGGGTCCCTGGAGGCCGAGCAGTACTTC. It yields the protein CASGSLEAEQYF.